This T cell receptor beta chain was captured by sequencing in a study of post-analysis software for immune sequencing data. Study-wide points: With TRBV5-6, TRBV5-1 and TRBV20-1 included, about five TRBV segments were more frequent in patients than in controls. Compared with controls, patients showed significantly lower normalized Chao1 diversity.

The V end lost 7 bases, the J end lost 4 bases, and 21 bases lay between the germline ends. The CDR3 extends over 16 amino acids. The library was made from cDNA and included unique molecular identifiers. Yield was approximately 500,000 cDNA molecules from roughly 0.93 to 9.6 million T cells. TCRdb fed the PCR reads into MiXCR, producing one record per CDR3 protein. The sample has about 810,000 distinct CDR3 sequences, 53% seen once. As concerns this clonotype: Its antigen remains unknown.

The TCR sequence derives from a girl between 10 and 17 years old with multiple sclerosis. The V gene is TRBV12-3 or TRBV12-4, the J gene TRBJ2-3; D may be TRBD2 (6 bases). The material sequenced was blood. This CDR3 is CASTPAGRRVPDTQYF. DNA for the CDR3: TGTGCCAGCACTCCAGCGGGCCGTAGGGTCCCAGATACGCAGTATTTT.